The 9 T cell receptor beta chains reported below all come from one sample, sequenced in a study of OX40 agonist ivuxolimab in advanced cancers. The repertoire was sequenced with immunoSEQ multiplex PCR; TCRdb's copy has only in-frame clones and lacks some. The table includes some 42,000 clones, roughly 86% detected once. This specimen was CD4+ or CD8+ T cells sorted from blood, taken in a trial of the OX40 agonist ivuxolimab. These receptors all come from an adult with an advanced solid tumor such as melanoma, head and neck, liver or kidney cancer.

The chain is built from TRBV27 and TRBJ2-1; TRBD1 is a possible D gene (6 bases). V was pared by 6 bases and J by 2 bases, with 17 bases between. Germline V lookup: CDR1 MNHEY, CDR2 SMNVEV (reference sequence). The CDR3 has 16 residues. The CDR3 DNA is TGTGCCAGCAGGTCCGACCTACAGGGTCCCTACAATGAGCAGTTCTTC. This translates into CASRSDLQGPYNEQFF.

The rearrangement joins TRBV28 to TRBJ1-5; 9 nucleotides agree with TRBD1. The CDR3 length is 15 residues. V was pared by 3 bases and J by 5 bases, with 5 bases of the junction left unmatched. Germline CDR1 MDHEN, CDR2 SYDVKM. CDR3 residues: CASSFSQGADQPQHF. DNA for the CDR3: TGTGCCAGCAGTTTTTCACAGGGGGCCGATCAGCCCCAGCATTTT. Drawing the rest from reference TRBV28 and TRBJ1-5, the complete variable domain is DVKVTQSSRYLVKRTGEKVFLECVQDMDHENMFWYRQDPGLGLRLIYFSYDVKMKEKGDIPEGYSVSREKKERFSLILESASTNQTSMYLCASSFSQGADQPQHFGDGTRLSIL.

This chain links TRBV5-4 with TRBJ1-2, with D unresolved. This CDR3 is 13 amino acids long. Deletions cut 7 bases from V and 2 bases from J, with 12 bases between. CDR1 SGHNT and CDR2 YYREEE come from the germline V gene (reference sequence). CDR3 region: CASSFDLNYGYTF. As DNA, the CDR3 is TGTGCCAGCTCGTTTGACCTAAACTATGGCTACACCTTC.

V usage is TRBV6-1 and J usage is TRBJ1-1, with D unresolved. Trimming pared 7 bases from V and 1 base from J, leaving 10 bases between. CDR3 length: 13 amino acids. Germline loops: CDR1 MNHNS, CDR2 SASEGT. CDR3: CASTTTENTEAFF. The CDR3 coding sequence is TGTGCCAGCACCACCACAGAGAACACTGAAGCTTTCTTT.

J is TRBJ1-6 and V is TRBV9; maybe TRBD1 (5 bases). Germline assignment: CDR1 SGDLS and CDR2 YYNGEE. With 0 bases removed from V and 1 base from J, the gap between germline ends came to 5 bases. This CDR3 is 15 amino acids long. The CDR3 nucleotides are TGTGCCAGCAGCGTAGGGGGGTCCTATAATTCACCCCTCCACTTT. Residues: CASSVGGSYNSPLHF.

This clone occurred once. This chain links TRBV18 with TRBJ2-7; a possible D gene is TRBD1 (6 bases). This CDR3 region has 13 residues. The V and J ends lost 5 bases and 3 bases respectively, with 11 bases between them. Germline V lookup: CDR1 KGHSH, CDR2 LQKENI. The CDR3 reads CASSLGHGYEQYF. The CDR3 DNA reads TGTGCCAGCTCATTGGGACACGGCTACGAGCAGTACTTC.

V and J are TRBV5-5 and TRBJ2-7; unclear D gene. Trimming left V 5 bases short and J 5 bases short, with 17 bases between. CDR1 is SGHKS, CDR2 YYEKEE, per germline (reference sequence). The CDR3 has 14 residues. The CDR3 here is CASRTLGQTHEQYV. As DNA, the CDR3 is TGTGCCAGCAGGACCCTGGGCCAGACCCACGAGCAGTACGTC.

The chain has TRBV6-5 and TRBJ1-1, with D possibly being TRBD1 (5 bases). Trimming left V 6 bases short and J 5 bases short, with 10 bases between. CDR1 MNHEY and CDR2 SVGAGI come from the germline V gene. The CDR3 runs 12 residues. CDR3 nucleotides: TGTGCCAGCAGCCCGGGGGGGACTGAAGCTTTCTTT. This sequence encodes CASSPGGTEAFF.

V is TRBV11-3 and J is TRBJ2-2, with D unresolved. Germline CDR1 SGHNT, CDR2 YENEEA. The CDR3 consists of 12 residues. Trimming removed 4 bases at V and 2 bases at J, with 2 bases between. CDR3 bases: TGTGCCAGCAGCTATAACACCGGGGAGCTGTTTTTT. This codes for CASSYNTGELFF.